A selection of T cell receptor beta chains follows, all from one sample in a study of OX40 agonist ivuxolimab in advanced cancers. TCRdb keeps only in-frame clones here, not all; method: immunoSEQ multiplex PCR. The sample lists tens of thousands of clones; around nine tenths were seen once. Here the sequenced sample was CD4+ or CD8+ T cells sorted from blood, taken in a trial of the OX40 agonist ivuxolimab. The receptors come from an adult with an advanced solid tumor such as melanoma, head and neck, liver or kidney cancer. Each CDR3 is given with its conserved first and last residue. The size entry is marked missing in some rows and otherwise reads once, few, many or a size class.

.	TRBV5-6	TRBJ2-5	CASSFDWTSKETQYF
.	TRBV28	TRBJ2-5	CASSSPGQKKETQYF
once	TRBV4-2	TRBJ1-5	CASSRLLNQPQHF
.	TRBV7-2	TRBJ2-4	CASSLAGTGILAKNIQYF
few	TRBV5-4	TRBJ2-7	CASSPGQDRSYEQYF
.	TRBV6-5	TRBJ1-6	CASTREDRNNSPLHF
.	TRBV7-9	TRBJ1-1	CASSLEVGTAFF
.	TRBV6-5	TRBJ2-3	CASKASGRADTQYF
.	TRBV6-5	TRBJ2-7	CASSFAAGDYEQYF
.	TRBV27	TRBJ2-7	CASSISGTPYYEQYF
.	TRBV28	TRBJ2-1	CASSTSRARGFF
.	TRBV10-3	.	CAISETGQGLNYEQYF
once	TRBV12-1	TRBJ2-7	CASSFTRQGIYYEQYF
.	TRBV19	TRBJ2-1	CASSIGLAGGVEQFF
.	TRBV9	TRBJ1-2	CASSAGTGGGIGYTF
.	TRBV27	TRBJ1-5	CASSFRIYNQPQHF
.	TRBV4-1	TRBJ2-5	CASSQHGTQRETQYF
.	TRBV7-9	TRBJ1-4	CASSSRPQGAGEKLFF
few	TRBV28	TRBJ2-7	CASSLRQGSYEQYF
once	TRBV6-5	TRBJ1-4	CASRSLGIEKLFF
.	TRBV5-8	TRBJ2-7	CASSLGGQEEDEQYF
.	TRBV7-2	TRBJ2-1	CASSKQGPQYNEQFF
.	TRBV9	TRBJ2-2	CASSTIPLTGTTGELFF
.	TRBV6-5	.	CASSPLAGRRHEQYF
.	TRBV29-1	TRBJ2-2	CSVGISGSYTGELFF
.	TRBV6-5	TRBJ2-7	CASSYSGMGYEQYF
.	TRBV18	TRBJ2-7	CASSLQGIYEQYF
.	TRBV4-1	TRBJ2-7	CASSQGPRTASSYEQYF
.	TRBV2	TRBJ2-7	CASSETGTPPNEQYF
.	TRBV19	TRBJ1-2	CASARGQGHGYTF
.	TRBV7-9	TRBJ2-2	CASRSDSTNTGELFF
.	TRBV19	TRBJ1-2	CASSIGGRQNSAGYTF
.	TRBV11-1	TRBJ2-3	CASSLFSGAPTDTQYF
few	TRBV6-5	TRBJ1-4	CASSQGQGGEKLFF
.	TRBV5-4	TRBJ1-1	CASSYKTGLLNTEAFF
.	TRBV7-3	TRBJ2-3	CASSLMGGRGTDTQYF
.	TRBV5-1	TRBJ2-5	CASSALDLGTQYF
.	TRBV7-3	TRBJ2-1	CASSLINGNEQFF
.	TRBV6-5	TRBJ1-2	CASRRELLGYTF
.	TRBV30	TRBJ1-4	CAWRGRVVEKLFF
.	TRBV19	TRBJ2-7	CASSTGTRTYEQYF
.	TRBV27	TRBJ1-4	CASSFLTGSEKLFF
.	TRBV5-1	TRBJ2-2	CASSYLAGDTGELFF
.	TRBV18	TRBJ2-1	CASSPGQGRNEQFF